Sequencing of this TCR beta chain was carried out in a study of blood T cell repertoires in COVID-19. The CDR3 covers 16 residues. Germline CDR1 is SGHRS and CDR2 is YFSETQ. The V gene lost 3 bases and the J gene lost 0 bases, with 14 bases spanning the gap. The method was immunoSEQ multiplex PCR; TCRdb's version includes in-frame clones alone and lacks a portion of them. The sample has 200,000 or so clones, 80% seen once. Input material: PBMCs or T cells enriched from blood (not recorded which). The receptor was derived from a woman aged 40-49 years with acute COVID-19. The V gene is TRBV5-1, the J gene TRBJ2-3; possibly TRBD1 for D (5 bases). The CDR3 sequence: CASSSGLQESTDTQYF. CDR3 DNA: TGCGCCAGCAGCTCAGGGTTGCAAGAGAGCACAGATACGCAGTATTTT.